What follows is one TCR beta chain and its context. As yet, its antigen is unknown. The data derive from a study of cytomegalovirus exposure and HLA in healthy donors. Findings of the study overall: The tendency of first-cohort TCR clusters to co-occur in the 120 or so validation repertoires was identified by a subsequent analysis.

Produced via immunoSEQ multiplex PCR; TCRdb's table is partial and in-frame only. Here the sample spans some 60,000 clones, about 94% being singletons. The study drew the donors from its 120-subject validation cohort, separate from the approximately 700-subject first cohort. Trimming took off 2 bases at V and 1 base at J, with 9 bases between the two ends. The length of the CDR3 is 14 residues. Germline V gene sequence: CDR1 SGHAT, CDR2 FQNNGV. The chain uses TRBV11-2 and TRBJ2-7; the D gene is possibly TRBD1 (5 bases). Material for sequencing was PBMCs. The receptor was isolated from a man aged 18 to 29 in good health and CMV-seropositive. The DNA for the CDR3 is TGTGCCAGCAGCTTACCAGGGAATTCCTACGAGCAGTACTTC. Encoded protein: CASSLPGNSYEQYF.